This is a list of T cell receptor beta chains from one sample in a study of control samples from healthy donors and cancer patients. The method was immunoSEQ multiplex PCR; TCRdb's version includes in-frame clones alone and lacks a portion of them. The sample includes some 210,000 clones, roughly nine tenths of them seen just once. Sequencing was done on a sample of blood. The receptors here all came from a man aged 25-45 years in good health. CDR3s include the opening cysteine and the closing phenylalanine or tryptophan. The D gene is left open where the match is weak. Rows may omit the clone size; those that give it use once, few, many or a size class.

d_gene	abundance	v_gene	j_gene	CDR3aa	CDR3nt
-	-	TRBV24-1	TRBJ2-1	CATSAWGSYNEQFF	TGTGCCACCTCGGCATGGGGGTCCTACAATGAGCAGTTCTTC
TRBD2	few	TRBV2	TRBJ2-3	CASIVAGWGDTQYF	TGTGCCAGCATTGTAGCGGGGTGGGGAGATACGCAGTATTTT
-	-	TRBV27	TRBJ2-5	CASSPGTQETQYF	TGTGCCAGCAGTCCCGGGACACAAGAGACCCAGTACTTC
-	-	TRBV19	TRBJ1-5	CASSSAGYSNQPQHF	TGTGCCAGTAGTAGCGCGGGGTATAGCAATCAGCCCCAGCATTTT
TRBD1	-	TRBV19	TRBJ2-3	CASSTLGRDRGRSDTQYF	TGTGCCAGTAGTACTCTCGGACGGGACAGGGGTAGATCAGATACGCAGTATTTT
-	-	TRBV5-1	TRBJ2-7	CASSIQGNRYEQYF	TGCGCCAGCAGCATTCAGGGGAACCGCTACGAGCAGTACTTC
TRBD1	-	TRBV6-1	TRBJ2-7	CASSERDRAYEQYF	TGTGCCAGCAGTGAACGGGACAGGGCCTACGAGCAGTACTTC
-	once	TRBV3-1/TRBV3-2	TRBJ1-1	CASSQATGNTEAFF	TGTGCCAGCAGCCAAGCGACCGGGAACACTGAAGCTTTCTTT
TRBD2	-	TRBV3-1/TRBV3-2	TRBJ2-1	CASSARTSGANEQFF	TGTGCCAGCAGCGCGAGGACTAGCGGGGCCAATGAGCAGTTCTTC
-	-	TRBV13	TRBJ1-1	CASSLVAGVADMNTEAFF	TGTGCCAGCAGCTTAGTCGCAGGGGTAGCGGACATGAACACTGAAGCTTTCTTT
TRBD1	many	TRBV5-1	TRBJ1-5	CASSLGTGVRQPQHF	TGCGCCAGCAGCTTGGGGACAGGGGTAAGGCAGCCCCAGCATTTT
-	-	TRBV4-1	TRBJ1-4	CASSLQVLRGGAPNEKLFF	TGCGCCAGCAGCCTCCAGGTCCTAAGGGGAGGGGCGCCTAATGAAAAACTGTTTTTT
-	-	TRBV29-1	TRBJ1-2	CSVRWSTINLYGYTF	TGCAGCGTTCGCTGGTCGACGATCAACCTTTATGGCTACACCTTC
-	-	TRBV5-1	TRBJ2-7	CASSPRTGSPYEQYF	TGCGCCAGCAGCCCACGGACGGGCTCCCCCTACGAGCAGTACTTC
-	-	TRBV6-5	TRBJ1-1	CASSPGVNTEAFF	TGTGCCAGCAGTCCCGGGGTGAACACTGAAGCTTTCTTT
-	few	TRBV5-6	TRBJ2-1	CASSPAQDSYNEQFF	TGTGCCAGCAGCCCGGCCCAGGACTCCTACAATGAGCAGTTCTTC
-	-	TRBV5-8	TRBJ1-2	CASSLGGASLGREGYTF	TGTGCCAGCAGCTTGGGGGGTGCCAGTCTGGGGAGAGAAGGCTACACCTTC
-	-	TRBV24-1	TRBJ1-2	CATSDFEGEDGYTF	TGTGCCACCAGTGATTTTGAGGGGGAAGATGGCTACACCTTC
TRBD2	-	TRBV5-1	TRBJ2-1	CASSVAGLAYNEQFF	TGCGCCAGCAGCGTAGCGGGGCTCGCCTACAATGAGCAGTTCTTC
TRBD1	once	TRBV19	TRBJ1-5	CASSDRGPYSNQPQHF	TGTGCCAGTAGCGACAGGGGCCCTTATAGCAATCAGCCCCAGCATTTT
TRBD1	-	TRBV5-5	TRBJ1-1	CASSLATGTNTEAFF	TGTGCCAGCAGCCTCGCGACAGGGACGAACACTGAAGCTTTCTTT
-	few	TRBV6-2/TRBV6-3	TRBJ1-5	CASSYSGISNQPQHF	TGTGCCAGCAGTTACAGCGGGATTAGCAATCAGCCCCAGCATTTT
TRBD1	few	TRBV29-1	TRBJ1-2	CSVGQANYGYTF	TGCAGCGTCGGACAGGCTAACTATGGCTACACCTTC
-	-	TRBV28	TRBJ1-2	CASSLKPDTPYGYTF	TGTGCCAGCAGTTTGAAGCCCGATACACCCTATGGCTACACCTTC
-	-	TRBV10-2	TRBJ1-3	CASRSVSGNTIYF	TGCGCCAGCCGTTCGGTATCTGGAAACACCATATATTTT
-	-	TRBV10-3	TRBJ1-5	CAISPGTSSNQPQHF	TGTGCCATCAGCCCCGGGACAAGCAGCAATCAGCCCCAGCATTTT
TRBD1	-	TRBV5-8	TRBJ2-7	CASSFDRVRDEQYF	TGTGCCAGCAGCTTCGACAGGGTTCGGGACGAGCAGTACTTC
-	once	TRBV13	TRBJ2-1	CASSLASSEQFF	TGTGCCAGCAGCTTAGCTAGTTCTGAGCAGTTCTTC
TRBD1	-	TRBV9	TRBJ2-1	CASSVAPDRGHNNEQFF	TGTGCCAGCAGCGTAGCCCCCGACAGGGGACACAACAATGAGCAGTTCTTC
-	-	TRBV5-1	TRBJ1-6	CASRYNGGLDNSPLHF	TGCGCCAGCCGATATAATGGAGGACTCGACAATTCACCCCTCCACTTT
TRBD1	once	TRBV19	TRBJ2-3	CASHGQGRDTQYF	TGTGCCAGTCACGGACAGGGGAGGGATACGCAGTATTTT
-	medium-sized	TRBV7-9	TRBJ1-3	CASSLGGGGTGNTIYF	TGTGCCAGCAGCCTCGGAGGAGGGGGGACTGGAAACACCATATATTTT
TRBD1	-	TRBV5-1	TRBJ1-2	CASSLWGQGGGYTF	TGCGCCAGCAGCTTATGGGGACAGGGCGGCGGCTACACCTTC
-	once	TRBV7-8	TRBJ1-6	CASRNDRGSSYNSPLHF	TGTGCCAGCAGAAACGACCGGGGGAGCTCCTATAATTCACCCCTCCACTTT
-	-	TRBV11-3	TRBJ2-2	CASTEGRTNTGELFF	TGTGCCAGCACCGAAGGACGGACGAACACCGGGGAGCTGTTTTTT
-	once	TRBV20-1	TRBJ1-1	CSASHAQGFYNTEAFF	TGCAGTGCTAGTCACGCCCAGGGGTTCTACAACACTGAAGCTTTCTTT
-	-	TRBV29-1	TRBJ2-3	CSVTTLSTDTQYF	TGCAGCGTCACTACTCTCAGCACAGATACGCAGTATTTT
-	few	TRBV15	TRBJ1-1	CATSRVINRAWNTEAFF	TGTGCCACCAGCAGAGTTATCAACAGGGCCTGGAACACTGAAGCTTTCTTT
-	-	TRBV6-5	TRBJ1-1	CASSQQGLGTEAFF	TGTGCCAGCAGCCAGCAGGGTTTGGGGACTGAAGCTTTCTTT
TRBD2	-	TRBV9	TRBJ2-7	CASSVGGRANEQYF	TGTGCCAGCAGCGTAGGTGGGAGGGCCAACGAGCAGTACTTC
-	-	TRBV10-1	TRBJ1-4	CASSEVLNEKLFF	TGCGCCAGCAGTGAAGTGCTAAATGAAAAACTGTTTTTT
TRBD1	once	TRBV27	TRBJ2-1	CASSSGQGWNEQFF	TGTGCCAGCAGTTCGGGACAGGGTTGGAATGAGCAGTTCTTC
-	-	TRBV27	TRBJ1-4	CASSLGGANEKLFF	TGTGCCAGCAGTTTAGGAGGGGCAAATGAAAAACTGTTTTTT
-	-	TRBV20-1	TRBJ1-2	CSSNEGYGYTF	TGCAGTTCCAATGAAGGCTATGGCTACACCTTC
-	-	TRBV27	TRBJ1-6	CASWAPGARNSPLHF	TGTGCCAGCTGGGCCCCGGGGGCACGGAATTCACCCCTCCACTTT
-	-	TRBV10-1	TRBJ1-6	CARGEDARPYNSPLHF	TGCGCCAGGGGGGAGGACGCTCGCCCCTATAATTCACCCCTCCACTTT
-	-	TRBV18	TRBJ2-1	CASSPGNEQFF	TGTGCCAGCTCACCAGGGAATGAGCAGTTCTTC
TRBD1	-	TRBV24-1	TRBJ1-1	CATAGTDDTEAFF	TGTGCCACCGCCGGGACAGACGACACTGAAGCTTTCTTT
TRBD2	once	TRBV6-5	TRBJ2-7	CASRTSGGSSYEQYF	TGTGCCAGCAGGACTAGCGGGGGATCCTCCTACGAGCAGTACTTC
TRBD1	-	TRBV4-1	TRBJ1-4	CASSPLGQGGGEKLFF	TGCGCCAGCAGCCCTCTGGGACAGGGTGGGGGTGAAAAACTGTTTTTT